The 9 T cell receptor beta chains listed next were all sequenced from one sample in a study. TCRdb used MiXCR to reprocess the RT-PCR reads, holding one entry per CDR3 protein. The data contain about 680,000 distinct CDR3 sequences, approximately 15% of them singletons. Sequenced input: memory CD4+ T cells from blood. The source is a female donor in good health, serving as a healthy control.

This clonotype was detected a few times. The CDR3 nucleotides are TGTGCCAGCAGCTGGACAGGGCAGGGCATTCAGTACTTC. Amino acid sequence: CASSWTGQGIQYF. The V and J genes are TRBV12-3 or TRBV12-4 and TRBJ2-4, with 8 bases matching TRBD1. This CDR3 spans 13 amino acids. The ends lost 6 bases at V and 9 bases at J; junction bases unmatched: 7.

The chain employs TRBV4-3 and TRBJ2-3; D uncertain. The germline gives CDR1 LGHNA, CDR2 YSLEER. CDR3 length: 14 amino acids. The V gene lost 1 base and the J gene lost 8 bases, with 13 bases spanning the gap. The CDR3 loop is CASSQGADFTTQYF. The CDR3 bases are TGCGCCAGCAGCCAAGGCGCCGATTTCACTACGCAGTATTTT.

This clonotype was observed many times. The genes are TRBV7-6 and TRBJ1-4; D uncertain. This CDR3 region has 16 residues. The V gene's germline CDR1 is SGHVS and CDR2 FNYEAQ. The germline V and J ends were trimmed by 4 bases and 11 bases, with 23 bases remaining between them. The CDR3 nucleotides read TGTGCCAGCAGCTCTTCCCTTGGAGCGGTCTTTCACAAACTGTTTTTT. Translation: CASSSSLGAVFHKLFF.

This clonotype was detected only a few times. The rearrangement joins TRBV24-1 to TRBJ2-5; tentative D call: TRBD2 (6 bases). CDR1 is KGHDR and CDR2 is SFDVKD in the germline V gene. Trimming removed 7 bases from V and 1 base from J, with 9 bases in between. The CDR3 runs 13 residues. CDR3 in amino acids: CATRGLSQETQYF. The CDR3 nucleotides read TGTGCCACCAGAGGACTATCCCAAGAGACCCAGTACTTC.

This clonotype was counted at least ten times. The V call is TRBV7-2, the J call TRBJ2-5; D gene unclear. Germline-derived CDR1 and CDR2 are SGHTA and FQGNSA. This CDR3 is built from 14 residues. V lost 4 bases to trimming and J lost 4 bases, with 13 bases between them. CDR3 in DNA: TGTGCCAGCAGCTCCTCTTTGAACGGAGAGACCCAGTACTTC. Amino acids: CASSSSLNGETQYF.

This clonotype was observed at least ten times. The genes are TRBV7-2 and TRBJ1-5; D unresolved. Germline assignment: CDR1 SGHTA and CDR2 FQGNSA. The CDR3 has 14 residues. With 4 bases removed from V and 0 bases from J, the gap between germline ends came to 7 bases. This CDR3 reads CASSYVHSNQPQHF. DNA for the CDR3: TGTGCCAGCAGCTACGTCCATAGCAATCAGCCCCAGCATTTT.

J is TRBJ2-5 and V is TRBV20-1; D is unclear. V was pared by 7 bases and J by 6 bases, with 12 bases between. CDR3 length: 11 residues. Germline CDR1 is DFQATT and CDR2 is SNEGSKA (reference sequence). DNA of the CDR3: TGCAGTGGCTTAGCCGTTCAGACCCAGTACTTC. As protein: CSGLAVQTQYF.

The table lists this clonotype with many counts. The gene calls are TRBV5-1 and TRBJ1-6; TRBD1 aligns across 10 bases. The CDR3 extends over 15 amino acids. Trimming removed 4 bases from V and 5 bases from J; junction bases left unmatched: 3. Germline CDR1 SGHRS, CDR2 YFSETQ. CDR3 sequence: CASSAGTGDNSPLHF. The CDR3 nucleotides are TGCGCCAGCAGCGCCGGGACAGGGGATAATTCACCCCTCCACTTT.

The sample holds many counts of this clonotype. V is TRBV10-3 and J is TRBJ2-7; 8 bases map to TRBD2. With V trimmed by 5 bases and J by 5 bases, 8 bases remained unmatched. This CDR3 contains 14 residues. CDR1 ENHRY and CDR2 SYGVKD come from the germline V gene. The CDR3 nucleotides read TGTGCCATCAGTCCCAGCGGGAGCCTGGACGAGCAGTACTTC. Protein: CAISPSGSLDEQYF.